These T cell receptor beta chains were read from a single sample in a study of T cell responses to AZD1222 COVID-19 vaccine. Measured with immunoSEQ multiplex PCR; TCRdb has only the in-frame clones, and not every one. The sample lists about 93,000 clones, approximately 86% seen once, with approximately 8% in the top ten. Source: peripheral blood, taken on day 0 of AZD1222 vaccination. These receptor sequences come from an adult in good health. The CDR3 runs from the conserved cysteine through the conserved F or W. D genes are given only for firm matches. Rows give clone size only sometimes, using once, few, many, or a class for an expanded clone.

j_call	d_call	clone_size	v_call	cdr3_nt	cdr3_aa
TRBJ1-6	NA	few	TRBV30	TGTGCCTGGACCTCGGATGAGGGATCACCCCTCCACTTT	CAWTSDEGSPLHF
TRBJ1-1	TRBD1	NA	TRBV13	TGTGCCAGCAGCTCGGGACAGTACACTGAAGCTTTCTTT	CASSSGQYTEAFF
TRBJ2-1	NA	once	TRBV5-1	TGCGCCAGCAGCTCATCCGGGACTGGTTCCTACAATGAGCAGTTCTTC	CASSSSGTGSYNEQFF
TRBJ2-7	NA	NA	TRBV5-4	TGTGCCAGCAGCCTTGGAAAAGGACCTAAGGACTACGAGCAGTACTTC	CASSLGKGPKDYEQYF
TRBJ2-3	NA	NA	TRBV4-2	TGTGCCAGCAGCCAAGATCACGGGGGAGGATGGACAGATACGCAGTATTTT	CASSQDHGGGWTDTQYF
TRBJ2-2	NA	once	TRBV10-1	TGCGCCAGCAGTGGGGGCTTCTTCGGGGAGCTGTTTTTT	CASSGGFFGELFF
TRBJ1-6	TRBD1	few	TRBV18	TGTGCCAGCTCACCACTTAGCAGGGGGGATTCACCCCTCCACTTT	CASSPLSRGDSPLHF
TRBJ2-3	NA	NA	TRBV5-1	TGCGCCAGCAGCTTGGGGGCTTTAGTTGGCACAGATACGCAGTATTTT	CASSLGALVGTDTQYF
TRBJ1-1	TRBD1	NA	TRBV5-4	TGTGCCAGCAGCCCACAGGGGTTGAACACTGAAGCTTTCTTT	CASSPQGLNTEAFF
TRBJ2-5	TRBD1	NA	TRBV6-1	TGTGCCAGCACCGCCCAGGGGGCAAGGGAGACCCAGTACTTC	CASTAQGARETQYF
TRBJ2-2	TRBD1	NA	TRBV28	TGTGCCAGCAGTTTGGGGACAGCGAACACCGGGGAGCTGTTTTTT	CASSLGTANTGELFF
TRBJ1-1	NA	NA	TRBV3-1/TRBV3-2	TGTGCCAGCAGCCCGTCGGGACATTATCTGGCTTTCTTT	CASSPSGHYLAFF
TRBJ2-3	NA	NA	TRBV7-8	TGTGCCAGCACCTTGGGAGGGGGAGATACGCAGTATTTT	CASTLGGGDTQYF